The 25 T cell receptor beta chains presented below share a single source sample, sequenced in a study of CD8 T cells in ankylosing spondylitis. TCRdb fed the 5' RACE reads into MiXCR, producing one record per CDR3 protein. The repertoire holds 200,000 to 250,000 distinct CDR3 sequences, about 10% seen once, with approximately 20% in the top ten. The specimen sequenced was blood, either unsorted or a sorted T cell fraction (not recorded which). These receptors all come from a male donor with ankylosing spondylitis or in good health (not recorded which).

The chain combines TRBV5-1 with TRBJ2-4; 9 bases align to TRBD2. V gave up 0 bases and J gave up 5 bases; unmatched junction bases: 6. The CDR3 has 16 residues. The germline CDR1 and CDR2 sequences are SGHRS and YFSETQ. The CDR3 DNA sequence: TGCGCCAGCAGCTTGGTAGCGGGGGTGCACGAAAACATTCAGTACTTC. Its translation: CASSLVAGVHENIQYF.

This clonotype was picked up many times. The chain joins TRBV28 to TRBJ2-1; TRBD1 might be the D (6 bases). The CDR3 sequence is 14 residues long. Trimming stripped 6 bases from V and 0 bases from J, with 9 bases between. Germline CDR1 is MDHEN and CDR2 is SYDVKM. CDR3 sequence reads: CASSLTGSYNEQFF. Written as DNA, the CDR3 is TGTGCCAGCAGCCTGACAGGCTCCTACAATGAGCAGTTCTTC.

This clonotype has ten or more counts. The V gene is TRBV5-1, the J gene TRBJ1-6; D not resolved. From germline, CDR1 is SGHRS and CDR2 YFSETQ. The length of the CDR3 is 12 residues. V was pared by 4 bases and J by 5 bases, with 4 bases between. The CDR3 DNA reads TGCGCCAGCAGCGCGGATAATTCACCCCTCCACTTT. This translates into CASSADNSPLHF. The full variable domain, its missing parts supplied by reference TRBV5-1 and TRBJ1-6, is KAGVTQTPRYLIKTRGQQVTLSCSPISGHRSVSWYQQTPGQGLQFLFEYFSETQRNKGNFPGRFSGRQFSNSRSEMNVSTLELGDSALYLCASSADNSPLHFGNGTRLTVT.

Concerning this clonotype: The junction departs from the called germline gene at one end, perhaps through a read error. The V and J genes are TRBV2 and TRBJ1-5, with 7 bases identical to TRBD1. CDR1 is SNHLY, CDR2 FYNNEI, per germline. CDR3 length equals 16 residues. The CDR3 bases are TGTGCCAGCAGTGCCGGGACAGCCCATAGCAGTCAGCCCCAGCATTTT. Residues: CASSAGTAHSSQPQHF.

This clonotype was recorded at least ten times. The chain links TRBV6-5 to TRBJ2-1, with D perhaps matching TRBD1 (6 bases). Trimming took 2 bases from V and 5 from J, leaving 10 bases between them. This CDR3 spans 14 amino acids. The germline CDR1 and CDR2 sequences are MNHEY and SVGAGI. CDR3 sequence (DNA): TGTGCCAGCAGTTACACCCCAGGGGACAATGAGCAGTTCTTC. It encodes CASSYTPGDNEQFF.

This clonotype was seen ten or more times. The chain is built from TRBV6-1 and TRBJ2-1; possibly TRBD2 for D (6 bases). Germline loops: CDR1 MNHNS, CDR2 SASEGT. This CDR3 region has 16 residues. Trimming removed 0 bases from V and 0 bases from J, with 9 bases in between. CDR3 in amino acids: CASSEAGGFSYNEQFF. CDR3 coding DNA: TGTGCCAGCAGTGAAGCGGGGGGTTTCTCCTACAATGAGCAGTTCTTC.

This clonotype was found a few times. The rearrangement links TRBV19 to TRBJ2-1; 7 bases align to TRBD2. Trimming cost V 4 bases and J 7 bases; bases outside gene matches: 10. Germline CDR1 is LNHDA and CDR2 is SQIVND (reference sequence). This CDR3 has 15 residues. The DNA of the CDR3 is TGTGCCAGTAGTACCCGGACTAGGGCAAGAAATGAGCAGTTCTTC. As protein: CASSTRTRARNEQFF.

This clonotype showed up many times. The rearrangement joins TRBV7-2 to TRBJ2-2; TRBD2 agrees at 11 bases. J gave up 0 bases and V 3 bases, and 3 bases lay outside the gene matches. Looked up from germline, CDR1 is SGHTA and CDR2 is FQGNSA. The CDR3 totals 17 residues. CDR3 sequence (DNA): TGTGCCAGCAGCTTCCTAGCGGGGGGCGCGAACACCGGGGAGCTGTTTTTT. It codes for CASSFLAGGANTGELFF.

This clonotype showed up many times. The gene calls are TRBV7-9 and TRBJ2-3; no clear D gene. The CDR3 contains 14 residues. Trimming took 3 bases from V and 4 from J, leaving 11 bases between them. CDR1 is SEHNR and CDR2 is FQNEAQ in the germline V gene (reference sequence). CDR3 coding DNA: TGTGCCAGCAGCTTTTCACTTCCTTCAGATACGCAGTATTTT. Protein: CASSFSLPSDTQYF.

This clonotype was recorded at least ten times. The chain has TRBV12-3 or TRBV12-4 and TRBJ1-1, with D uncertain. Deletions cut 3 bases from V and 2 bases from J, with 4 bases between. The CDR3 covers 12 residues. The CDR3 here is CASSFTNTEAFF. The CDR3 nucleotides are TGTGCCAGCAGTTTTACAAACACTGAAGCTTTCTTT.

This clonotype showed up many times. The V and J genes are TRBV3-1 and TRBJ2-1; TRBD1 is a possible D gene (5 bases). The V gene's germline CDR1 is LGHDT and CDR2 YNNKEL (reference sequence). V gave up 4 bases and J gave up 8 bases, with 15 bases separating them. This CDR3 is built from 14 residues. The CDR3 nucleotides read TGTGCCAGCAGCCCTAGGGGATTAGGCGATGAGCAGTTCTTC. This gives the protein CASSPRGLGDEQFF.

Ten or more counts support this clonotype. This chain links TRBV12-3 or TRBV12-4 with TRBJ1-1, with 9 bases matching TRBD1. This CDR3 comprises 16 residues. Trimming at V came to 4 bases and at J to 3 bases, leaving 9 bases not matched to a gene. CDR3 coding DNA: TGTGCCAGCAGTTCTCTTTCCGGGACAGGGTACACTGAAGCTTTCTTT. This encodes CASSSLSGTGYTEAFF.

This rearrangement joins TRBV5-1 to TRBJ2-6, with D possibly TRBD1 on 6 matching bases. Germline V gives CDR1 SGHRS, CDR2 YFSETQ. The CDR3 spans 19 residues. V lost 0 bases to trimming and J lost 0 bases, with 16 bases between them. The CDR3 nucleotides read TGCGCCAGCAGCTTGGCCCGGACAGTTATTAGCTCTGGGGCCAACGTCCTGACTTTC. The encoded protein is CASSLARTVISSGANVLTF.

This clonotype was found many times. The chain uses TRBV3-1 and TRBJ2-2; D gene unclear. Trimming pared 0 bases from V and 4 bases from J, leaving 3 bases between. This CDR3 has 13 residues. Germline values: CDR1 LGHDT, CDR2 YNNKEL (reference sequence). CDR3 loop: CASSQDRTGELFF. The DNA for the CDR3 is TGTGCCAGCAGCCAAGATCGCACCGGGGAGCTGTTTTTT.

The chain employs TRBV15 and TRBJ2-1; TRBD2 matches 8 bases. This CDR3 is built from 15 residues. Trimming at V came to 0 bases and at J to 9 bases, leaving 7 bases not matched to a gene. Germline assignment: CDR1 LNHNV and CDR2 YYDKDF (reference sequence). For the CDR3, the DNA is TGTGCCACCAGCAGAGATATTAGCGGGGTGGGTGAGCAGTTCTTC. It specifies CATSRDISGVGEQFF. Using reference TRBV15 and TRBJ2-1 for the parts outside the CDR3, the full variable domain is DAMVIQNPRYQVTQFGKPVTLSCSQTLNHNVMYWYQQKSSQAPKLLFHYYDKDFNNEADTPDNFQSRRPNTSFCFLDIRSPGLGDTAMYLCATSRDISGVGEQFFGPGTRLTVL.

The rearrangement joins TRBV5-5 to TRBJ2-3; D gene unclear. V was pared by 0 bases and J by 0 bases, with 11 bases between. Germline V CDR1 and CDR2: SGHKS, YYEKEE (reference sequence). The CDR3 is 16 residues long. CDR3 in amino acids: CASSLAAVSSTDTQYF. In nucleotides, the CDR3 is TGTGCCAGCAGCTTGGCCGCCGTATCTAGCACAGATACGCAGTATTTT. Complete variable domain (other parts from reference TRBV5-5 and TRBJ2-3): DAGVTQSPTHLIKTRGQQVTLRCSPISGHKSVSWYQQVLGQGPQFIFQYYEKEERGRGNFPDRFSARQFPNYSSELNVNALLLGDSALYLCASSLAAVSSTDTQYFGPGTRLTVL.

The table lists this clonotype with many counts. The rearrangement joins TRBV27 to TRBJ2-7; TRBD1 is a possible D gene (6 bases). There are 14 residues in the CDR3. From germline, CDR1 is MNHEY and CDR2 SMNVEV (reference sequence). Deletions cut 7 bases from V and 2 bases from J, with 15 bases between. This CDR3 is CASTSIGGPYEQYF. In DNA form, the CDR3 reads TGTGCCAGCACCTCTATTGGGGGCCCCTACGAGCAGTACTTC.

This clonotype has a count of ten or more. The chain joins TRBV20-1 to TRBJ2-5; D is unclear. The CDR3 length is 12 residues. Germline assignment: CDR1 DFQATT and CDR2 SNEGSKA (reference sequence). V lost 2 bases, J lost 1 base, and 5 bases lay in between. DNA for the CDR3: TGCAGTGCTAGAAGGACCCAAGAGACCCAGTACTTC. Translated, it gives CSARRTQETQYF.

V and J are TRBV7-9 and TRBJ2-5; 11 positions agree with TRBD2. Germline lookup yields CDR1 SEHNR and CDR2 FQNEAQ (reference sequence). Trimming removed 5 bases from V and 2 bases from J; junction bases left unmatched: 1. This CDR3 has 14 amino acids. CDR3 amino acids: CASSRTSGQETQYF. As DNA, the CDR3 is TGTGCCAGCAGCCGGACTAGCGGGCAAGAGACCCAGTACTTC.

V gene TRBV5-1 combines with J gene TRBJ2-3; 7 positions match TRBD2. This CDR3 region has 15 residues. J gave up 4 bases and V 5 bases, and 10 bases lay outside the gene matches. Germline CDR1 reads SGHRS; CDR2 reads YFSETQ. The CDR3 sequence: CASRSGTTSPDTQYF. CDR3 nucleotides: TGCGCCAGCAGGTCCGGGACTACTAGCCCAGATACGCAGTATTTT.

The chain recombines TRBV12-3 or TRBV12-4 with TRBJ1-5; 8 bases map to TRBD1. The CDR3 totals 16 residues. After removal of 6 bases from V and 1 base from J, the junction contained 8 bases not matched to a gene. The CDR3 DNA follows: TGTGCCAGCAGAACAGGGGGGGGGAGGAGCAATCAGCCCCAGCATTTT. As protein: CASRTGGGRSNQPQHF.

This clonotype was recorded many times. The chain recombines TRBV5-1 with TRBJ1-1; D is unclear. Germline V CDR1 and CDR2: SGHRS, YFSETQ. This CDR3 spans 12 amino acids. Trimming cost V 0 bases and J 7 bases, with 7 bases left between them. The CDR3 nucleotides are TGCGCCAGCAGCTTGGTGCAGAGTGAAGCTTTCTTT. It codes for CASSLVQSEAFF.

This clonotype was counted ten times or more. The rearrangement links TRBV5-1 to TRBJ1-6; tentative D call: TRBD1 (6 bases). This CDR3 contains 16 residues. Between the trimmed V and J ends, which lost 3 bases and 5 bases, there was a span of 15 bases. Looked up from germline, CDR1 is SGHRS and CDR2 is YFSETQ. CDR3 DNA sequence: TGCGCCAGCAGCTGGGGCAGTGGGGGCAATAATTCACCCCTCCACTTT. As protein: CASSWGSGGNNSPLHF.

A single count supports this clonotype. A much larger clone differs from this one at a single base, so this may be a read error. The CDR3 end shows no conserved phenylalanine or tryptophan, and so a read error is likely. The chain couples TRBV12-3 or TRBV12-4 to TRBJ2-2; the D call may be TRBD1 or TRBD2 (5 bases each). Trimming shortened V by 5 bases and J by 5 bases, and 15 bases separated the two germline ends. The CDR3 runs 15 residues. The CDR3 nucleotides read TGTGCCAGCAGTGTTGGGACCTTGGGGACCGGGGAGCTGTTTTAT. Its translation: CASSVGTLGTGELFY.

This clonotype was counted at least ten times. The chain employs TRBV12-3 or TRBV12-4 and TRBJ2-5; 10 bases are a match to TRBD1. The CDR3 runs 15 residues. V lost 5 bases, J lost 1 base, and 4 bases stayed unmatched. The CDR3: CASSGTGVAQETQYF. CDR3 coding DNA: TGTGCCAGCAGTGGGACAGGGGTGGCCCAAGAGACCCAGTACTTC.